This T cell receptor (beta chain) originates from a study of blood T cell repertoires in COVID-19 (dated by TCRdb to 2019 to 2021). Concerning the study at large: Samples covering the acute and convalescent phases of COVID-19 were provided by collaborators in the United States, Italy and Spain. The samples were drawn from two sources: the first 160 participants of the ongoing ImmuneRACE study, and 1,254 subjects contributed by 6 global collaborators. A freely available public database, intended as a resource for researchers studying the immune response to SARS-CoV-2, is where the repertoires were released. The sample metadata nearly always contained a de-identified subject ID, COVID-19 status, age in years and sex. Where available, HLA class I and class II types were obtained from metadata supplied by the sample provider rather than from assay-based typing. The prospective study material was composed of cDNA or gDNA derived from T cells, B-cell-depleted T cells, or PBMCs. The dataset comprised deeply sampled blood TCRbeta repertoires from subjects exposed to, actively infected with, or recovered from COVID-19. Broader findings and caveats from the paper: How much clinical and demographic metadata was included differed by source and by participant, and the metadata was provided uncurated.

Per the germline V gene (reference sequence), GTSNPN is the CDR1 and SVGIG is the CDR2. Trimming at the junction amounts to 5 bases on V and 1 base on J, and the germline ends lie 9 bases apart. Its CDR3 holds 14 amino acids, cysteine through phenylalanine. The retained sequence is limited to the CDR3, 42 bases, with the frame set at the first base. To note about this clone: Its target antigen remains unknown. The sample holds no much larger clone one base away, and base qualities are not on file.

Each collaborating institution followed its own protocols to collect whole blood in K2EDTA tubes. For TCRbeta analysis, collaborators shipped samples in one of three forms: frozen whole blood, isolated PBMCs, or DNA extracted from either of those sample types. TCRbeta CDR3 regions were amplified from genomic DNA using the immunoSEQ Assay, a bias-controlled multiplex PCR. On the authors' methods: The number of nucleated cells in each sample was estimated from the amplification of reference gene primers within the assay. To quantify the absolute abundance of each unique TCRbeta CDR3 rearrangement, sequence reads were collapsed and filtered. For each sample, productive Simpson clonality was calculated as the square root of Simpson's diversity index across productive rearrangements. Here the immuneACCESS table is served through TCRdb, limited to in-frame sequences with V and J called. Missing clones are a known gap in these copies; in checked studies unresolved V genes cover under half, and the rest lacks a known reason. That table gives V, J and clone size, and the DNA gave D and trimming. A total of 160,000 or so clones appear in this sample, roughly 87% of them only once. The ten top clones hold 8.4% of the sample.

The sequencing input was peripheral blood. The sequence was collected from a woman in her seventies with acute or convalescent COVID-19. The rearrangement combines TRBV30 with TRBJ2-6, with an unclear D gene assignment. The DNA reads TGTGCCTGGTGGTTCGGGTCTGGGGCCAACGTCCTGACTTTC. This is translated as CAWWFGSGANVLTF. Where the CDR3 stops, the reference TRBV30 and TRBJ2-6 genes take over; the full variable domain is SQTIHQWPATLVQPVGSPLSLECTVEGTSNPNLYWYRQAAGRGLQLLFYSVGIGQISSEVPQNLSASRPQDRQFILSSKKLLLSDSGFYLCAWWFGSGANVLTFGAGSRLTVL.